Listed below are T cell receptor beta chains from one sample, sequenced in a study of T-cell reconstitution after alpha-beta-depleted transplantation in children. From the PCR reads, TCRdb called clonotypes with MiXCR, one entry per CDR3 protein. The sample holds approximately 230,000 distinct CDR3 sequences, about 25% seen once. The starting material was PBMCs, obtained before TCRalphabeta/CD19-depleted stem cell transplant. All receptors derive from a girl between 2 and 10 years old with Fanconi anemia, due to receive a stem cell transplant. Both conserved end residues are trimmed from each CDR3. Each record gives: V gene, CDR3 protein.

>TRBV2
ASRPSGVGTDTQY
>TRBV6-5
ASSYDLAKNIQY
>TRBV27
ASSLGLAGGLGTDTQY
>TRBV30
AWAPVLQETQY
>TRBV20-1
SAGDTSGVTDTQY
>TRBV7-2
ASSLRQGNQPQH
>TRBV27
ASSPHHPTPPDYGYT
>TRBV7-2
ASSFRVVGTGELF
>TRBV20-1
SARAERENNEQF
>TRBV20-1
SAGGDQF
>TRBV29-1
SVESGSRDTQY
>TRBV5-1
ASSLKGEETQY
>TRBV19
ASMRTSGTGYEQY
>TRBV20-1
SADSPGVDSTDTQY
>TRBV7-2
ASSADWKLTETQY
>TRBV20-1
SADGTSGYEQY
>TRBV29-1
SVEQGEGYGYT
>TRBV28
ASSPFVDQPQH
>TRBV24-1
ATSDRDRSSYNEQF
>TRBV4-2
ASSQEAGLQETQY
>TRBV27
ASSFGGDNEQF
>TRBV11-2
ASSSSRGGKISYEQY
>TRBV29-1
SVDPGIGYGYT
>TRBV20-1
SARYFVTSGSGRTDTQY
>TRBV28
ASSLGWGRQSNQPQH
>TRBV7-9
ASSAISYEQY
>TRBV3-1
ASSQDNEQF
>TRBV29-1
SVNRDRGLPGYT
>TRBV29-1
SATSPGPGNTIY
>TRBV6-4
ASSEDFSGELF
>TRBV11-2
ASSLGRLAGSALEQY
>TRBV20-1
SARDPGRHTDTQY
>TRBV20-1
SASSRGPWRDEQF
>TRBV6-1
ASSVRTGMNTEAF
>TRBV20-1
SARDPSGGNEQF
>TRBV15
ATSRDPRPTNTEAF
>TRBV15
ATSSALAGDGNEQF
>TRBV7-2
ASSLGGFDEQF
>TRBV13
ASGGASTDTQY
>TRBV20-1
SARAQTSGYEQY
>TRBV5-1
ASSWSGRSQETQY
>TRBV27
ASSPQGDYEQY
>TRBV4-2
ASSQYFRGIDTQY
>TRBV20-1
SAQTGGWGTEAF
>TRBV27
ASSSGQGALAKNIQY
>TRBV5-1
ASSLDGRVADTQY
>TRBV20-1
SARVGGEKLF
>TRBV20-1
SAQRLLAGTDTQY
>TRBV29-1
SVAPSLETQY
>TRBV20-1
SGGQTNTEAF
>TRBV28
ASSWSIINNYYEQY
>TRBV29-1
SVGLAGAIAYEQY
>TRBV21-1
ASSKAWGGAENTEAF
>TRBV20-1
SASSGGYNEQF
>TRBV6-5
ASSYSLQYNEQF
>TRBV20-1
SARRRASGSYYEQY
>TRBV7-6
ASSLVTSGSGEQY
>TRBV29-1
SVEDESAVSYEQY
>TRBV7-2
ASSSQGAGYGYT
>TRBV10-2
ASSVSGSSSYVDQETQY